Below are 9 T cell receptor beta chains sequenced from a single sample in a study of cytomegalovirus exposure and HLA in healthy donors. The PCR contained 60 Vbeta and 13 Jbeta primers. Method: immunoSEQ multiplex PCR; TCRdb's copy keeps in-frame clones and lacks some. Among 170,000 or so clones listed, 80% were seen once. The sequenced sample was PBMCs. These receptors all come from a boy aged 5 to 17 in good health and CMV-seronegative.

The genes are TRBV29-1 and TRBJ2-1; 11 bases fit TRBD2. The J segment lost 9 bases and the V segment lost 7 bases, leaving 8 bases of the junction unmatched. The CDR3 is made up of 13 amino acids. Germline lookup yields CDR1 SQVTM and CDR2 ANQGSEA. The CDR3 bases are TGCAGCGCGTTGGCTAGCGGGAGGAGTGAGCAGTTCTTC. Translated, it gives CSALASGRSEQFF.

This clone was counted a few times. The gene calls are TRBV9 and TRBJ2-3, with TRBD1 matching 10 bases. Germline CDR1 reads SGDLS; CDR2 reads YYNGEE. V was pared by 2 bases and J by 4 bases, with 13 bases of the junction left unmatched. The CDR3 has 18 amino acids. CDR3 in DNA: TGTGCCAGCAGCGTTTTTCTAGGAGGGGACAGGGGCCCAGATACGCAGTATTTT. Translation gives CASSVFLGGDRGPDTQYF.

This chain uses TRBV27 with TRBJ1-6; D is ambiguous. Germline V gene data show CDR1 as MNHEY and CDR2 as SMNVEV (reference sequence). Trimming pared 5 bases from V and 7 bases from J, leaving 12 bases between. The CDR3 is 14 residues long. DNA for the CDR3: TGTGCCAGCAGTCCCTGGACGGGAAATTCACCCCTCCACTTT. This translates into CASSPWTGNSPLHF.

CDR3 sequence (DNA): TGTGCCAGTAGTTCGGGACAGGGGGAGCAGCCCCAGCATTTT. It is translated as CASSSGQGEQPQHF. The gene calls are TRBV19 and TRBJ1-5; 11 nucleotides align to TRBD1. The CDR3 has 14 residues. Germline-derived CDR1 and CDR2 are LNHDA and SQIVND (reference sequence). The trim removed 5 bases at V and 7 bases at J, leaving 4 bases unmatched.

The chain joins TRBV9 to TRBJ1-1, with D perhaps matching TRBD1 (5 bases). CDR3 length: 14 residues. The germline V gene encodes CDR1 SGDLS and CDR2 YYNGEE. The V end was cut by 0 bases, the J end by 0 bases, with 6 bases between. CDR3 DNA: TGTGCCAGCAGCGTAGGACAGATGAACACTGAAGCTTTCTTT. Translation gives CASSVGQMNTEAFF.

The chain has TRBV6-5 and TRBJ1-6, with D unclear. CDR1 is MNHEY, CDR2 SVGAGI, per germline. This CDR3 has 15 residues. V lost 11 bases, J lost 6 bases, and 20 bases lay in between. The CDR3 protein is CAAGDWGFSNSPLHF. As DNA, the CDR3 is TGTGCCGCGGGCGATTGGGGATTTAGTAATTCACCCCTCCACTTT.

The chain combines TRBV7-9 with TRBJ1-2, with D hard to call. The V end lost 5 bases, the J end lost 4 bases, and 17 bases lay between the germline ends. The germline CDR1 and CDR2 sequences are SEHNR and FQNEAQ (reference sequence). The CDR3 is 15 residues long. The CDR3 DNA follows: TGTGCCAGCAGCCCCTTGGAGCCAGTGCGCTATGGCTACACCTTC. This translates into CASSPLEPVRYGYTF.

This clone was recorded once. V is TRBV18 and J is TRBJ1-5; TRBD1 agrees at 7 bases. V was clipped by 4 bases and J by 5 bases; unmatched bases: 8. CDR1 KGHSH and CDR2 LQKENI come from the germline V gene. This CDR3 contains 15 residues. DNA of the CDR3: TGTGCCAGCTCACTCAGGGTCCAGGGGGATCAGCCCCAGCATTTT. Residues: CASSLRVQGDQPQHF.

In its sample, this clone was seen once. The gene calls are TRBV19 and TRBJ1-2, with TRBD1 identical over 7 bases. CDR3 length: 15 residues. Per germline, CDR1 LNHDA and CDR2 SQIVND (reference sequence). V lost 4 bases to trimming and J lost 5 bases; unmatched junction nucleotides: 10. CDR3 loop: CASSTPVQGLYGYTF. The DNA for the CDR3 is TGTGCCAGTAGTACTCCCGTACAGGGGTTATATGGCTACACCTTC.